One sample yielded the 21 T cell receptor beta chains listed below, sequenced in a study of cytomegalovirus exposure and HLA in healthy donors. A multiplex PCR was run with 60 Vbeta primers and 13 Jbeta primers. The data were produced by immunoSEQ multiplex PCR, yet TCRdb's version contains in-frame clones alone and is incomplete. Of some 130,000 clones listed, roughly three quarters were seen once; the top ten hold about 1.7%. The sequencing sample was made of PBMCs. The source of these receptors is a woman in her thirties or forties in good health and CMV-seronegative.

The rearrangement uses TRBV21-1 and TRBJ1-1. TRBV21-1 is noted as a pseudogene. CDR3 length: 18 amino acids. In DNA form, the CDR3 reads TGTGCCAGCAGCAAAGAGCCTGGGGGGGGGCGCAGGTTCACTGAAGCTTTCTTT. It translates to CASSKEPGGGRRFTEAFF.

This chain joins TRBV5-4 and TRBJ2-1, with a weak D call TRBD1 (6 bases). The germline gives CDR1 SGHNT, CDR2 YYREEE (reference sequence). The CDR3 sequence is 13 residues long. The V gene lost 7 bases and the J gene lost 4 bases, with 12 bases spanning the gap. As DNA, the CDR3 is TGTGCCAGCGCCCAAGGGGGATACAATGAGCAGTTCTTC. Residues: CASAQGGYNEQFF.

The chain couples TRBV6-5 to TRBJ2-7; TRBD1 aligns across 11 bases. Germline CDR1 is MNHEY and CDR2 is SVGAGI. The CDR3 has 14 amino acids. J was trimmed by 3 bases and V by 7 bases; bases with no gene match: 5. The CDR3 region has the DNA TGTGCCAGCACCCCCGGGACAGGGGGCTACGAGCAGTACTTC. It encodes CASTPGTGGYEQYF.

The chain links TRBV18 to TRBJ2-2; TRBD1 aligns across 7 bases. This CDR3 is built from 18 residues. Germline CDR1 is KGHSH and CDR2 is LQKENI. V dropped 4 bases and J dropped 2; count of bases not matched to a gene: 13. In DNA form, the CDR3 reads TGTGCCAGCTCACAATCGGAGTTGGGACAGTTTAACACCGGGGAGCTGTTTTTT. Encoded protein: CASSQSELGQFNTGELFF.

There are many counts of this clone. The chain carries TRBV14 and TRBJ1-4; TRBD1 agrees at 7 bases. With V trimmed by 1 base and J by 8 bases, 4 bases remained unmatched. This CDR3 spans 14 amino acids. From germline, CDR1 is SGHDN and CDR2 FVKESK. The CDR3 DNA follows: TGTGCCAGCAGCCAAGGACAGGGTCTCGAAAAACTGTTTTTT. It codes for CASSQGQGLEKLFF.

This chain uses TRBV14 with TRBJ2-1; a weak D match, TRBD2 (6 bases). CDR1 is SGHDN and CDR2 is FVKESK in the germline V gene. V lost 4 bases, J lost 1 base, and 11 bases lay in between. The CDR3 runs to 15 residues. CDR3 nucleotide sequence: TGTGCCAGCAGCCGGGTGGCGGGGTCCTACAATGAGCAGTTCTTC. Translation: CASSRVAGSYNEQFF.

V usage is TRBV6-1 and J usage is TRBJ2-3; 9 nucleotides match TRBD2. The CDR3 totals 16 residues. The germline gives CDR1 MNHNS, CDR2 SASEGT. Losses at the gene ends were 0 bases for V and 3 bases for J; bases not matched to a gene: 4. CDR3 amino acids: CASSEAAGGRTDTQYF. The DNA of the CDR3 is TGTGCCAGCAGTGAAGCTGCGGGGGGGCGGACAGATACGCAGTATTTT.

The chain has TRBV5-1 and TRBJ2-3, with a tentative D call TRBD1 (5 bases). Germline V lookup: CDR1 SGHRS, CDR2 YFSETQ. This CDR3 region has 13 residues. V was trimmed by 1 base and J by 6 bases, leaving 9 bases between them. The CDR3 spells CASSLSGSDTQYF. DNA for the CDR3: TGCGCCAGCAGCTTGTCAGGGTCCGATACGCAGTATTTT.

The chain is built from TRBV28 and TRBJ2-7; possible D gene TRBD2, 6 bases. V was cut by 4 bases and J by 5 bases, with 12 bases left in between. CDR1 is MDHEN, CDR2 SYDVKM, per germline. CDR3 size: 13 residues. The CDR3 reads CASSSGGWNEQYF. Here the CDR3 DNA reads TGTGCCAGCAGTTCCGGAGGGTGGAACGAGCAGTACTTC.

V is TRBV25-1 and J is TRBJ1-1; D may be TRBD1 (5 bases). The CDR3 extends over 16 amino acids. CDR1 and CDR2 (germline): MGHDK, SYGVNS. V lost 2 bases, J lost 3 bases, and 16 bases lay in between. CDR3 DNA: TGTGCCAGCAGTGAAGATCTAGACGGGGGTTACACTGAAGCTTTCTTT. It codes for CASSEDLDGGYTEAFF.

J is TRBJ2-7 and V is TRBV6-5; D might be TRBD2 (6 bases). Trimming cost V 2 bases and J 2 bases, with 10 bases left between them. Germline CDR1 and CDR2: MNHEY and SVGAGI. This CDR3 comprises 14 residues. The CDR3, as DNA: TGTGCCAGCAGTTACGGGGCGGGGACCTACGAGCAGTACTTC. Protein product: CASSYGAGTYEQYF.

The chain links TRBV28 to TRBJ1-3; D call uncertain. Germline CDR1 and CDR2: MDHEN and SYDVKM. This CDR3 is 15 amino acids long. V was pared by 5 bases and J by 0 bases, with 11 bases between. The CDR3 is CASSPGIVSGNTIYF. CDR3 bases: TGTGCCAGCAGTCCGGGGATCGTCTCTGGAAACACCATATATTTT.

The V call is TRBV6-1, the J call TRBJ2-3, with 8 bases lining up with TRBD2. Germline CDR1 and CDR2: MNHNS and SASEGT. Trimming cost V 7 bases and J 2 bases; bases outside gene matches: 8. The CDR3 consists of 15 residues. This CDR3 is CASMITSGFTDTQYF. The CDR3 nucleotides read TGTGCCAGCATGATCACTAGCGGCTTCACAGATACGCAGTATTTT.

The V and J genes are TRBV2 and TRBJ1-6; D unresolved. Germline V gene sequence: CDR1 SNHLY, CDR2 FYNNEI. The CDR3 totals 14 residues. V was trimmed by 5 bases and J by 1 base, leaving 6 bases between them. The CDR3 here is CASSSGSYNSPLHF. In nucleotides, the CDR3 is TGTGCCAGCAGTTCGGGGTCCTATAATTCACCCCTCCACTTT.

In nucleotides, the CDR3 is TGTGCCAGCAGCGGGGGGGTCGATGAGCAGTTCTTC. The encoded protein is CASSGGVDEQFF. The chain combines TRBV7-9 with TRBJ2-1, with TRBD2 identical over 7 bases. The germline V gene encodes CDR1 SEHNR and CDR2 FQNEAQ (reference sequence). The CDR3 runs to 12 residues. The ends lost 5 bases at V and 8 bases at J; junction bases unmatched: 3.

This chain uses TRBV21-1 with TRBJ1-5; the table's D call, TRBD1, was not checked against the DNA. TRBV21-1 is reported as a pseudogene. This CDR3 has 17 residues. Here the CDR3 DNA reads TGTGCCAGCAGCAAAGCCGGAGACAGGAATAGCAATCAGCCCCAGCATTTT. This sequence encodes CASSKAGDRNSNQPQHF.

Points on this clone: Mismatch with germline at one junction end may stem from a read error. The V gene is TRBV18, the J gene TRBJ2-3; TRBD1 aligns across 11 bases. The CDR3 covers 15 residues. Germline V gene lookup returns CDR1 KGHSH and CDR2 LQKENI. CDR3 amino acids: CASSPRDRGSDTQYF. Written as DNA, the CDR3 is TGTGCCAGCTCCCCACGGGACAGGGGGTCAGATACGCAGTATTTT.

There are a few counts of this clone. The genes are TRBV27 and TRBJ2-6, with D unresolved. The germline V and J ends were trimmed by 6 bases and 3 bases, with 6 bases remaining between them. CDR1 MNHEY and CDR2 SMNVEV come from the germline V gene (reference sequence). This CDR3 is 13 amino acids long. The CDR3 nucleotides are TGTGCCAGCAGCCGCGGTGGGGCCAACGTCCTGACTTTC. This encodes CASSRGGANVLTF.

DNA of the CDR3: TGTGCCTGGAGTGCCAATGAGGAGAACACTGAAGCTTTCTTT. Translated: CAWSANEENTEAFF. The rearrangement uses TRBV30 and TRBJ1-1; D is undetermined. V lost 1 base, J lost 1 base, and 10 bases lay in between. The CDR3 is 14 amino acids. CDR1 GTSNPN and CDR2 SVGIG come from the germline V gene (reference sequence).

J is TRBJ2-5 and V is TRBV6-1; the match to TRBD2 covers 8 bases. This CDR3 contains 16 residues. Germline CDR1 and CDR2: MNHNS and SASEGT. With V trimmed by 0 bases and J by 5 bases, 8 bases remained unmatched. The CDR3 DNA is TGTGCCAGCAGTGAAGCGCCAGCGGGAGTATTTGAGACCCAGTACTTC. Its translation is CASSEAPAGVFETQYF.

DNA for the CDR3: TGTGCCAGCGGGCCTATTGGGGCTTTCTTT. This codes for CASGPIGAFF. The chain joins TRBV2 to TRBJ1-1, with D hard to call. The CDR3 contains 10 residues. Germline V gene lookup returns CDR1 SNHLY and CDR2 FYNNEI. V lost 8 bases, J lost 11 bases, and 12 bases lay in between.